These 28 T cell receptor beta chains were all obtained from the same sample, sequenced in a study of beta chain features in type 1 diabetes. Points from the study as a whole: Type 1 diabetes patients showed a moderate but significant shortening of TCRB CDR3s in all four CD4+ subsets.

Expressed TCRB transcripts were sequenced because the isolated RNA had all been reverse transcribed beforehand. Using immunoSEQ multiplex PCR, the repertoire was profiled, and TCRdb retains in-frame clones only, with some absent. Of fewer than 350,000 clones detected, 15% appear once; the ten largest clones hold 0.015% to 0.019%. These receptors' targets are unknown. Sample: naive CD4+ T cells from blood. The source of these receptors is a young man with type 1 diabetes.

This clone was counted only a few times. The chain employs TRBV29-1 and TRBJ2-7; 7 positions agree with TRBD2. Germline-derived CDR1 and CDR2 are SQVTM and ANQGSEA. V lost 6 bases and J lost 5; bases outside the gene matches: 10. The CDR3 length is 13 residues. CDR3: CSVGTNSNDEQYF. As DNA, the CDR3 is TGCAGCGTGGGGACTAACTCTAACGACGAGCAGTACTTC.

This clone was found a few times. V is TRBV11-2 and J is TRBJ2-1; 11 positions match TRBD2. From germline, CDR1 is SGHAT and CDR2 FQNNGV. The CDR3 consists of 17 residues. With V trimmed by 2 bases and J by 9 bases, 12 bases remained unmatched. CDR3 coding DNA: TGTGCCAGCAGCTTACGCCGAACTAGCGGGAGATTAGCTGAGCAGTTCTTC. Its translation: CASSLRRTSGRLAEQFF. Supplemented by reference TRBV11-2 and TRBJ2-1, the full variable domain reads EAGVAQSPRYKIIEKRQSVAFWCNPISGHATLYWYQQILGQGPKLLIQFQNNGVVDDSQLPKDRFSAERLKGVDSTLKIQPAKLEDSAVYLCASSLRRTSGRLAEQFFGPGTRLTVL.

The chain recombines TRBV5-1 with TRBJ2-7, with 7 nucleotides matching TRBD2. Germline CDR1 SGHRS, CDR2 YFSETQ. The CDR3 spans 15 residues. The V gene end was trimmed by 0 bases and the J gene end by 0 bases; junction bases not matched to a gene: 3. In nucleotides, the CDR3 is TGCGCCAGCAGCTTGGGGCGGGGGATCTCCTACGAGCAGTACTTC. It yields the protein CASSLGRGISYEQYF.

As concerns this clone: Other DNA sequences in the sample encode the same CDR3. The V gene is TRBV28, the J gene TRBJ2-6, with D possibly TRBD2 on 5 matching bases. CDR1 is MDHEN and CDR2 is SYDVKM in the germline V gene. V was clipped by 5 bases and J by 1 base, with 9 bases between them. This CDR3 has 15 amino acids. The CDR3 DNA sequence: TGTGCCAGCAGTCTTCGGGGATCTGGGGCCAACGTCCTGACTTTC. Its protein product is CASSLRGSGANVLTF.

The chain is built from TRBV19 and TRBJ2-4; D is unclear. The V gene lost 5 bases and the J gene lost 5 bases, with 7 bases spanning the gap. The CDR3 sequence is 12 residues long. Germline CDR1 LNHDA, CDR2 SQIVND (reference sequence). Here the CDR3 DNA reads TGTGCCAGTAGTTTCAGTGAAAACATTCAGTACTTC. It specifies CASSFSENIQYF.

This chain links TRBV5-1 with TRBJ2-5, with 13 bases identical to TRBD2. CDR1 SGHRS and CDR2 YFSETQ come from the germline V gene. The J segment lost 2 bases and the V segment lost 1 base, leaving 8 bases of the junction unmatched. The CDR3 contains 18 residues. CDR3 coding DNA: TGCGCCAGCAGCTTGTACACTAGCGGGGGGGCCGGTCAAGAGACCCAGTACTTC. It specifies CASSLYTSGGAGQETQYF.

The table lists this clone with a few counts. The chain uses TRBV5-1 and TRBJ2-1; TRBD2 might be the D (6 bases). Germline assignment: CDR1 SGHRS and CDR2 YFSETQ. Between the trimmed V and J ends, which lost 4 bases and 0 bases, there was a span of 14 bases. CDR3 length: 16 residues. CDR3 DNA sequence: TGCGCCAGCAGCCGGGGGTTATTGAGCTCCTACAATGAGCAGTTCTTC. This encodes CASSRGLLSSYNEQFF.

This clone was seen more than once but under ten times. The rearrangement joins TRBV5-1 to TRBJ2-2, with D maybe TRBD1 (5 bases). This CDR3 region has 16 residues. Per the germline V gene, CDR1 is SGHRS and CDR2 is YFSETQ. Trimming pared 2 bases from V and 4 bases from J, leaving 15 bases between. CDR3 DNA: TGCGCCAGCAGCTTTTCCCACCTAGGGGCCACCGGGGAGCTGTTTTTT. As protein: CASSFSHLGATGELFF.

This chain joins TRBV6-6 and TRBJ2-1; a possible D gene is TRBD1 (6 bases). Looked up from germline, CDR1 is MNHNY and CDR2 is SVGAGI (reference sequence). V gave up 2 bases and J gave up 8 bases, with 13 bases separating them. CDR3 size: 14 residues. The CDR3 protein is CASSYLQGRDEQFF. The CDR3 nucleotides read TGTGCCAGCAGTTACCTTCAGGGGCGCGATGAGCAGTTCTTC.

The table lists this clone with a few counts. The CDR3 spells CASGSQTGLAGVADTQYF. The CDR3 nucleotides read TGTGCCAGCGGATCCCAAACCGGACTAGCGGGAGTCGCAGATACGCAGTATTTT. V usage is TRBV7-9 and J usage is TRBJ2-3; 13 nucleotides agree with TRBD2. CDR1 is SEHNR and CDR2 is FQNEAQ in the germline V gene (reference sequence). The CDR3 runs to 18 residues. J lost 4 bases, V lost 8 bases, and 15 bases had no gene match. The whole variable domain, remainder taken from reference TRBV7-9 and TRBJ2-3, is DTGVSQNPRHKITKRGQNVTFRCDPISEHNRLYWYRQTLGQGPEFLTYFQNEAQLEKSRLLSDRFSAERPKGSFSTLEIQRTEQGDSAMYLCASGSQTGLAGVADTQYFGPGTRLTVL.

The J gene is TRBJ1-1, the V gene TRBV19, with a possible D match to TRBD1 (6 bases). The CDR3 covers 14 residues. V dropped 6 bases and J dropped 4 bases, with 15 bases sitting between them. Germline V gives CDR1 LNHDA, CDR2 SQIVND (reference sequence). CDR3 loop: CASRSQGYSTEAFF. CDR3 DNA: TGTGCCAGTAGAAGCCAGGGGTACAGCACTGAAGCTTTCTTT.

This clone came up a few times. The J gene is TRBJ2-1, the V gene TRBV28; TRBD2 matches at 8 bases. The ends lost 4 bases at V and 9 bases at J; junction bases unmatched: 11. Germline V gene data show CDR1 as MDHEN and CDR2 as SYDVKM. The length of the CDR3 is 15 residues. The CDR3 loop reads CASSSGGQGDGEQFF. In DNA form, the CDR3 reads TGTGCCAGCAGTTCGGGGGGGCAGGGAGACGGTGAGCAGTTCTTC.

This clone was seen only a few times. The chain joins TRBV30 to TRBJ2-5, with TRBD1 matching over 7 bases. This CDR3 comprises 15 residues. Trimming cost V 0 bases and J 5 bases; bases outside gene matches: 9. The germline gives CDR1 GTSNPN, CDR2 SVGIG (reference sequence). CDR3 amino acids: CAWSVLGGAGETQYF. The CDR3 DNA reads TGTGCCTGGAGTGTACTAGGGGGCGCCGGGGAGACCCAGTACTTC.

This clone was observed a handful of times. The chain is built from TRBV5-1 and TRBJ2-3; TRBD1 agrees at 7 bases. The CDR3 loop spans 15 amino acids. V was pared by 4 bases and J by 1 base, with 6 bases of the junction left unmatched. The germline CDR1 and CDR2 sequences are SGHRS and YFSETQ. The CDR3 DNA sequence: TGCGCCAGCAGCCTAGGACAGGTCGGCACAGATACGCAGTATTTT. It codes for CASSLGQVGTDTQYF.

The chain recombines TRBV6-1 with TRBJ2-7; 10 nucleotides agree with TRBD1. The J segment lost 5 bases and the V segment lost 5 bases, leaving 9 bases of the junction unmatched. CDR3 length equals 15 residues. Looked up from germline, CDR1 is MNHNS and CDR2 is SASEGT. CDR3 in DNA: TGTGCCAGCAGTTTCCCGGGACAGGGGATGGACGAGCAGTACTTC. It translates to CASSFPGQGMDEQYF.

This chain connects TRBV29-1 to TRBJ1-1, with a possible D match to TRBD1 (5 bases). The germline V gene encodes CDR1 SQVTM and CDR2 ANQGSEA. The CDR3 runs to 13 residues. V was pared by 7 bases and J by 4 bases, with 16 bases between. The CDR3 nucleotides are TGCAGCGGGTTCCGGGACTCAGGCACTGAAGCTTTCTTT. Protein product: CSGFRDSGTEAFF.

This clone appeared a few times. The chain recombines TRBV15 with TRBJ2-7; 10 bases are shared with TRBD1. In germline, CDR1 is LNHNV, CDR2 YYDKDF (reference sequence). V shed 1 base and J 6 bases; nucleotides not matched to a gene: 6. This CDR3 is 15 amino acids long. CDR3 bases: TGTGCCACCAGCAGAGCCGGGACAGGGGTCCTCGAGCAGTACTTC. As protein: CATSRAGTGVLEQYF.

The CDR3 nucleotides are TGTGCCTGGTCCCCGAGGTCCGCAGATACGCAGTATTTT. It specifies CAWSPRSADTQYF. The chain couples TRBV30 to TRBJ2-3; D remains ambiguous. Looked up from germline, CDR1 is GTSNPN and CDR2 is SVGIG (reference sequence). The CDR3 has 13 amino acids. Trimming pared 5 bases from V and 4 bases from J, leaving 13 bases between.

With regard to this clone: No DNA is shown, since the ends of the CDR3 on it are uncertain; the CDR3 is the one TCRdb lists. This rearrangement joins TRBV28 to TRBJ2-3; the D call TRBD2 from the table was never checked on the DNA. 16 amino acids form the CDR3, both terminal residues included. Looked up from germline, CDR1 is MDHEN and CDR2 is SYDVKM. The CDR3 protein is CASSTSGLAGGDTQYF.

The V gene is TRBV7-2, the J gene TRBJ2-2, with D unresolved. The germline V gene encodes CDR1 SGHTA and CDR2 FQGNSA. This CDR3 region has 12 residues. Deletions cut 2 bases from V and 8 bases from J, with 6 bases between. DNA of the CDR3: TGTGCCAGCAGCTTACTCGGTGGGGAGCTGTTTTTT. Its protein product is CASSLLGGELFF.

This clone was counted between two and nine times. V gene TRBV7-2 combines with J gene TRBJ2-7; maybe TRBD1 (6 bases). The germline V gene encodes CDR1 SGHTA and CDR2 FQGNSA. The V end lost 4 bases, the J end lost 5 bases, and 12 bases lay between the germline ends. The CDR3 is 13 residues long. In nucleotides, the CDR3 is TGTGCCAGCAGCTACAGAACAGGGAACGAGCAGTACTTC. This translates into CASSYRTGNEQYF. The entire variable domain, with the rest obtained from reference TRBV7-2 and TRBJ2-7, is as follows: GAGVSQSPSNKVTEKGKDVELRCDPISGHTALYWYRQSLGQGLEFLIYFQGNSAPDKSGLPSDRFSAERTGGSVSTLTIQRTQQEDSAVYLCASSYRTGNEQYFGPGTRLTVT.

The chain recombines TRBV7-2 with TRBJ2-6; TRBD1 aligns across 8 bases. Looked up from germline, CDR1 is SGHTA and CDR2 is FQGNSA. This CDR3 region has 18 residues. The V and J ends lost 7 bases and 4 bases, in that order; junction bases with no gene match: 15. As DNA, the CDR3 is TGTGCCAGCACCCAAAGGGATGACAGGGGAAGCGGGGCCAACGTCCTGACTTTC. The encoded protein is CASTQRDDRGSGANVLTF.

V gene TRBV4-1 combines with J gene TRBJ2-5; D perhaps matches TRBD2 (6 bases). Trimming pared 4 bases from V and 4 bases from J, leaving 10 bases between. This CDR3 spans 13 amino acids. From germline, CDR1 is MGHRA and CDR2 YSYEKL. This chain's CDR3 is CASSLGRPETQYF. The CDR3 nucleotides are TGCGCCAGCAGCCTGGGGAGGCCAGAGACCCAGTACTTC.

In its sample, this clone was seen a few times. The V gene is TRBV18, the J gene TRBJ2-7; weak D call: TRBD2 (5 bases). The CDR3 consists of 16 residues. Germline lookup yields CDR1 KGHSH and CDR2 LQKENI. Trimming shortened V by 2 bases and J by 5 bases, and 19 bases separated the two germline ends. The CDR3 spells CASSPGLATVFDEQYF. In nucleotides, the CDR3 is TGTGCCAGCTCACCAGGACTGGCGACCGTGTTCGACGAGCAGTACTTC.

The chain carries TRBV9 and TRBJ2-3; D is possibly TRBD1 (7 bases). Per the germline V gene, CDR1 is SGDLS and CDR2 is YYNGEE. The CDR3 covers 18 residues. The V and J ends lost 0 bases and 2 bases respectively, with 19 bases between them. DNA of the CDR3: TGTGCCAGCAGCGTAGGTCCAGGAGGGGGCCACTCCACAGATACGCAGTATTTT. Protein: CASSVGPGGGHSTDTQYF.

The chain carries TRBV23-1 and TRBJ2-7; 8 nucleotides line up with TRBD1. TRBV23-1 is designated an ORF whose function remains uncertain. The CDR3 spans 16 residues. After removal of 3 bases from V and 4 bases from J, the junction contained 11 bases not matched to a gene. The CDR3 DNA reads TGCGCCAGCAGTCATCCCAGGAGCCAGGGGGCATACGAGCAGTACTTC. It specifies CASSHPRSQGAYEQYF.

This clone was seen a handful of times. The rearrangement uses TRBV7-9 and TRBJ2-1, with TRBD1 matching over 7 bases. V gave up 5 bases and J gave up 2 bases; unmatched junction bases: 9. From germline, CDR1 is SEHNR and CDR2 FQNEAQ (reference sequence). The CDR3 totals 16 residues. The CDR3 nucleotides read TGTGCCAGCAGCCGAATCGGACAGGCTACCTACAATGAGCAGTTCTTC. This codes for CASSRIGQATYNEQFF.

This clone was found a few times. The chain combines TRBV28 with TRBJ1-5; possible D gene TRBD1, 6 bases. Trimming shortened V by 6 bases and J by 7 bases, and 13 bases separated the two germline ends. The germline CDR1 and CDR2 sequences are MDHEN and SYDVKM. The CDR3 has 13 residues. The CDR3 sequence: CASRRQVWQPQHF. CDR3 nucleotides: TGTGCCAGCAGGCGACAGGTTTGGCAGCCCCAGCATTTT.